These 30 T cell receptor beta chains were all obtained from the same sample, sequenced in a study of cytomegalovirus exposure and HLA in healthy donors. 13 Jbeta primers and 60 Vbeta primers were used for the PCR. Sequencing used immunoSEQ multiplex PCR; TCRdb keeps in-frame clones, though not all of them. The table has 79,000 or so clones, roughly 80% seen once. Sequencing was done on a sample of PBMCs. The receptors originated from a woman aged 40 to 55 in good health and CMV-seropositive.

The chain employs TRBV2 and TRBJ2-1; TRBD2 might be the D (5 bases). The CDR3 is made up of 19 amino acids. Germline CDR1 reads SNHLY; CDR2 reads FYNNEI. Between the trimmed V and J ends, which lost 3 bases and 1 base, there was a span of 22 bases. The CDR3 DNA is TGTGCCAGCAGTGACCCCAGTGGGGAGAGCCAGTCATCCTACAATGAGCAGTTCTTC. Translated, it gives CASSDPSGESQSSYNEQFF.

This chain uses TRBV6-1 with TRBJ2-1, with D possibly being TRBD2 (6 bases). Germline CDR1 is MNHNS and CDR2 is SASEGT. Trimming stripped 6 bases from V and 0 bases from J, with 9 bases between. CDR3 length: 14 residues. In DNA, the CDR3 is TGTGCCAGCAGGGAGGGCCCCTCCTACAATGAGCAGTTCTTC. It codes for CASREGPSYNEQFF.

In its sample, this clone was seen a few times. The rearrangement links TRBV7-2 to TRBJ1-1; no clear D gene. V lost 11 bases, J lost 4 bases, and 11 bases lay in between. The germline V gene has CDR1 SGHTA and CDR2 FQGNSA. The CDR3 spans 11 residues. DNA of the CDR3: TGTGCCCCCAGCTGGGCCACTGAAGCTTTCTTT. Translated: CAPSWATEAFF.

This chain links TRBV30 with TRBJ2-5, with D perhaps matching TRBD1 (6 bases). Trimming took off 6 bases at V and 5 bases at J, with 22 bases between the two ends. Germline V gene lookup returns CDR1 GTSNPN and CDR2 SVGIG (reference sequence). This CDR3 contains 15 residues. The CDR3 protein is CACAPFPTGKETQYF. In nucleotides, the CDR3 is TGTGCCTGTGCCCCCTTCCCTACAGGGAAGGAGACCCAGTACTTC. Together with reference TRBV30 and TRBJ2-5, the CDR3 gives the full variable domain: SQTIHQWPATLVQPVGSPLSLECTVEGTSNPNLYWYRQAAGRGLQLLFYSVGIGQISSEVPQNLSASRPQDRQFILSSKKLLLSDSGFYLCACAPFPTGKETQYFGPGTRLLVL.

The rearrangement joins TRBV30 to TRBJ1-1, with D possibly being TRBD1 (5 bases). Germline assignment: CDR1 GTSNPN and CDR2 SVGIG (reference sequence). The V gene lost 3 bases and the J gene lost 6 bases, with 20 bases spanning the gap. The CDR3 runs 15 residues. For the CDR3, the DNA is TGTGCCTGGAGCGTTCCGGGACTACCAAACCCTGAAGCTTTCTTT. Its translation is CAWSVPGLPNPEAFF.

This clone was observed once. The rearrangement joins TRBV6-5 to TRBJ1-1, with D tentatively TRBD1 (6 bases). V lost 0 bases and J 1 base, leaving 12 bases between the germline ends. This CDR3 contains 16 residues. The germline V gene encodes CDR1 MNHEY and CDR2 SVGAGI. CDR3 protein: CASSYSGGLENTEAFF. The DNA of the CDR3 is TGTGCCAGCAGTTACTCGGGGGGGCTGGAGAACACTGAAGCTTTCTTT.

J is TRBJ2-7 and V is TRBV5-1; maybe TRBD2 (5 bases). The germline V gene has CDR1 SGHRS and CDR2 YFSETQ. Trimming stripped 4 bases from V and 4 bases from J, with 15 bases between. This CDR3 is built from 14 residues. CDR3 in amino acids: CASSEGLQRYEQYF. The CDR3 DNA reads TGCGCCAGCAGCGAGGGCCTACAGCGGTACGAGCAGTACTTC.

There are a few counts of this clone. The gene calls are TRBV6-1 and TRBJ1-1; D is ambiguous. This CDR3 has 12 residues. Trimming removed 6 bases at V and 7 bases at J, with 12 bases between. Germline loops: CDR1 MNHNS, CDR2 SASEGT. CDR3 bases: TGTGCCAGCAGGGAAAGCGTCCGTGAAGCTTTCTTT. It specifies CASRESVREAFF.

The gene calls are TRBV6-1 and TRBJ2-2; the match to TRBD2 covers 9 bases. The CDR3 runs to 15 residues. V was clipped by 10 bases and J by 5 bases; unmatched bases: 11. Germline CDR1 and CDR2: MNHNS and SASEGT. The CDR3 coding sequence is TGTGCCACCAAGAAGCGGGAGGCCGGGACCGGGGAGCTGTTTTTT. It translates to CATKKREAGTGELFF.

The rearrangement joins TRBV28 to TRBJ2-7; D not resolved. This CDR3 has 13 residues. V was pared by 3 bases and J by 4 bases, with 10 bases between. Germline V gene lookup returns CDR1 MDHEN and CDR2 SYDVKM. Here the CDR3 DNA reads TGTGCCAGCAGTTTCCTGGGCAGATACGAGCAGTACTTC. Its protein product is CASSFLGRYEQYF.

The rearrangement links TRBV30 to TRBJ1-4; maybe TRBD1 (6 bases). V gave up 2 bases and J gave up 5 bases, with 9 bases separating them. The CDR3 spans 13 residues. The germline gives CDR1 GTSNPN, CDR2 SVGIG (reference sequence). CDR3 residues: CAWSQGSNEKLFF. For the CDR3, the DNA is TGTGCCTGGAGTCAGGGGTCGAATGAAAAACTGTTTTTT.

The CDR3 region is CSVLGYFQGAVGNYGYTF. In nucleotides, the CDR3 is TGCAGCGTTTTGGGATATTTCCAGGGGGCGGTCGGGAACTATGGCTACACCTTC. The chain uses TRBV29-1 and TRBJ1-2; TRBD1 agrees at 8 bases. The germline V gene encodes CDR1 SQVTM and CDR2 ANQGSEA. The length of the CDR3 is 18 residues. V trimming: 5 bases; J trimming: 2 bases; junction bases outside the gene matches: 19.

The rearrangement uses TRBV13 and TRBJ2-2; TRBD1 might be the D (6 bases). Germline V gene sequence: CDR1 PRHDT, CDR2 FYEKMQ (reference sequence). The CDR3 has 13 amino acids. V lost 7 bases and J lost 6, with 12 bases in between. CDR3 sequence reads: CASTHAGAGELFF. The CDR3 region has the DNA TGTGCCAGCACCCACGCAGGGGCCGGGGAGCTGTTTTTT.

The chain employs TRBV28 and TRBJ2-4, with D possibly TRBD2 on 6 matching bases. The CDR3 covers 16 residues. V lost 2 bases to trimming and J lost 0 bases, with 11 bases between them. Per germline, CDR1 MDHEN and CDR2 SYDVKM. The DNA for the CDR3 is TGTGCCAGCAGTTTACCGGGAGCACTAGCCAAAAACATTCAGTACTTC. Amino acid sequence: CASSLPGALAKNIQYF.

The V and J genes are TRBV2 and TRBJ2-3; D is possibly TRBD1 (6 bases). This CDR3 has 12 residues. Germline values: CDR1 SNHLY, CDR2 FYNNEI. V dropped 8 bases and J dropped 0 bases, with 6 bases sitting between them. For the CDR3, the DNA is TGTGCCAGCCAGGGGAGCACAGATACGCAGTATTTT. This sequence encodes CASQGSTDTQYF.

This chain uses TRBV30 with TRBJ1-1, with 8 bases fitting TRBD1. Germline CDR1 is GTSNPN and CDR2 is SVGIG (reference sequence). CDR3 length: 13 amino acids. V lost 6 bases to trimming and J lost 1 base; unmatched junction nucleotides: 4. CDR3 bases: TGTGCCTGTGACAGGGGAGGGAACACTGAAGCTTTCTTT. It is translated as CACDRGGNTEAFF.

The chain uses TRBV4-1 and TRBJ1-2, with 7 nucleotides matching TRBD1. Unmatched junction bases numbered 4, after V lost 0 bases and J lost 0 bases. The CDR3 is made up of 16 amino acids. Per germline, CDR1 MGHRA and CDR2 YSYEKL. CDR3 residues: CASSQDGQGANYGYTF. The CDR3 nucleotides are TGCGCCAGCAGCCAAGATGGGCAGGGGGCTAACTATGGCTACACCTTC.

This clone is a singleton in its sample. The CDR3 protein is CASSVLASGRIREQYF. The CDR3 DNA is TGTGCCAGCAGTGTCTTGGCTAGCGGGAGGATTCGCGAGCAGTACTTC. The rearrangement joins TRBV6-1 to TRBJ2-7, with TRBD2 matching 11 bases. CDR1 is MNHNS and CDR2 is SASEGT in the germline V gene. The CDR3 covers 16 residues. V was pared by 4 bases and J by 6 bases, with 11 bases of the junction left unmatched.

The chain has TRBV21-1 and TRBJ2-5; TRBD2, the table's D call, lacks a check against the DNA. TRBV21-1 is a recognized pseudogene. This CDR3 comprises 17 residues. The CDR3 protein is CASSTVRETPGKETQYF. Here the CDR3 DNA reads TGTGCCAGCAGCACTGTGCGGGAGACCCCAGGTAAAGAGACCCAGTACTTC.

The chain joins TRBV15 to TRBJ2-3; D remains unclear. Germline V lookup: CDR1 LNHNV, CDR2 YYDKDF (reference sequence). The germline V and J ends were trimmed by 1 base and 0 bases, with 11 bases remaining between them. This CDR3 has 16 residues. The CDR3 DNA follows: TGTGCCACCAGCAGAGTTTTGACAAGTAGCACAGATACGCAGTATTTT. Translated, it gives CATSRVLTSSTDTQYF.

V gene TRBV29-1 combines with J gene TRBJ1-1; no firm D call. Trimming pared 4 bases from V and 4 bases from J, leaving 7 bases between. CDR3 length: 11 residues. Germline V gene data show CDR1 as SQVTM and CDR2 as ANQGSEA. Here the CDR3 reads CSVALSTEAFF. The CDR3 DNA is TGCAGCGTTGCCTTGTCCACTGAAGCTTTCTTT.

This clone was recorded only once. V is TRBV6-5 and J is TRBJ2-5; possible D gene TRBD1, 5 bases. Trimming took off 2 bases at V and 0 bases at J, with 13 bases between the two ends. Germline assignment: CDR1 MNHEY and CDR2 SVGAGI. The CDR3 is 16 amino acids. CDR3 coding DNA: TGTGCCAGCAGTTACCGAATCTTAGGGGACCAAGAGACCCAGTACTTC. It specifies CASSYRILGDQETQYF.

The genes are TRBV15 and TRBJ2-1; a weak D match, TRBD1 (6 bases). The CDR3 consists of 13 residues. V was cut by 2 bases and J by 6 bases, with 8 bases left in between. Germline assignment: CDR1 LNHNV and CDR2 YYDKDF (reference sequence). The CDR3 DNA follows: TGTGCCACCAGCAGAAAACAGGGCAATGAGCAGTTCTTC. This gives the protein CATSRKQGNEQFF.

V usage is TRBV4-1 and J usage is TRBJ1-2; TRBD1 agrees at 8 bases. This CDR3 has 16 residues. Germline V gene data show CDR1 as MGHRA and CDR2 as YSYEKL. J lost 4 bases, V lost 7 bases, and 14 bases had no gene match. The chain's CDR3 is CASTKPTGGPSYGYTF. In DNA, the CDR3 is TGCGCCAGCACTAAGCCCACAGGGGGTCCCTCCTATGGCTACACCTTC.

The chain uses TRBV7-2 and TRBJ2-7, with 7 bases fitting TRBD1. The CDR3 consists of 13 residues. V was pared by 5 bases and J by 12 bases, with 13 bases of the junction left unmatched. Germline V CDR1 and CDR2: SGHTA, FQGNSA. The CDR3 nucleotides read TGTGCCAGCAGCCCCGGGACAGACAATCGGCCGTACTTC. Protein sequence: CASSPGTDNRPYF.

The V and J genes are TRBV5-1 and TRBJ2-5; TRBD2 is a possible D gene (5 bases). CDR1 SGHRS and CDR2 YFSETQ come from the germline V gene. CDR3 length equals 12 residues. Trimming stripped 1 base from V and 5 bases from J, with 6 bases between. CDR3: CASSLSGETQYF. The CDR3 DNA sequence: TGCGCCAGCAGCTTGTCGGGGGAGACCCAGTACTTC.

The V call is TRBV6-6, the J call TRBJ1-3; 8 bases map to TRBD1. Per the germline V gene, CDR1 is MNHNY and CDR2 is SVGAGI (reference sequence). The CDR3 runs 16 residues. After removal of 3 bases from V and 0 bases from J, the junction contained 4 bases not matched to a gene. The CDR3 coding sequence is TGTGCCAGCAGTTATGGGACAGGACGCTCTGGAAACACCATATATTTT. Protein: CASSYGTGRSGNTIYF.

This clone showed up just a few times. This chain connects TRBV5-1 to TRBJ2-7; 8 positions agree with TRBD2. The germline V gene encodes CDR1 SGHRS and CDR2 YFSETQ. The V gene end was trimmed by 10 bases and the J gene end by 3 bases; junction bases not matched to a gene: 6. CDR3 size: 12 residues. The CDR3 reads CARTSLRYEQYF. For the CDR3, the DNA is TGCGCCCGGACTAGCTTGCGCTACGAGCAGTACTTC.

The V gene is TRBV4-1, the J gene TRBJ1-1; perhaps TRBD1 as D (6 bases). The CDR3 totals 14 residues. Germline lookup yields CDR1 MGHRA and CDR2 YSYEKL. Trimming stripped 0 bases from V and 4 bases from J, with 9 bases between. CDR3 region: CASSQDLGGTEAFF. CDR3 sequence (DNA): TGCGCCAGCAGCCAAGACTTAGGGGGCACTGAAGCTTTCTTT.

The CDR3 region is CASSNPGQARRQFF. In nucleotides, the CDR3 is TGTGCCAGCAGCAATCCGGGACAGGCCCGGAGGCAGTTCTTC. This rearrangement joins TRBV7-2 to TRBJ2-1, with 8 bases identical to TRBD1. This CDR3 region has 14 residues. V was pared by 5 bases and J by 12 bases, with 12 bases of the junction left unmatched. The germline V gene has CDR1 SGHTA and CDR2 FQGNSA.